This TCR beta chain originates from a study of long-term antiretroviral therapy in people with HIV. Worth noting for this clone: What it recognizes is unknown.

The germline gives CDR1 KGHSH, CDR2 LQKENI. This CDR3 region has 16 residues. V gave up 3 bases and J gave up 7 bases, with 21 bases separating them. Study conclusions and caveats: In HIV, the repertoires covered a tighter span of CDR3 lengths than in controls. Clonotypes expanded prior to ART showed repertoire dominance at all sampled time points. Blood was collected between the mid-2000s and the late 2010s, possibly under older ART regimens.

The immunoSEQ assay was v3.0, run at survey level. Per-sample sequencing targets were roughly 40,000-55,000 T-cell genomes. Assay: immunoSEQ multiplex PCR; the TCRdb copy retains only in-frame clones and omits some. This table has around 19,000 clones, 82% appearing once. This receptor was identified in a man in his forties with HIV. The chain employs TRBV18 and TRBJ1-2; no definite D call. Sequencing used unsorted PBMCs, obtained 2.4 to 2.5 years after starting antiretroviral therapy. The CDR3 region is CASSPPTPASSPGYTF. The CDR3 DNA reads as TGTGCCAGCTCACCTCCGACGCCGGCTAGCTCTCCTGGCTACACCTTC.